One sample yielded the 6 T cell receptor beta chains listed below, sequenced in a study of control samples from healthy donors and cancer patients. Assay used: immunoSEQ multiplex PCR; TCRdb lists only in-frame clones, some missing. The sample lists about 130,000 clones; 85% to 95% were seen once. Sequencing used PBMCs. These receptors were taken from an elderly man with head and neck cancer.

The rearrangement links TRBV11-2 to TRBJ2-5; 11 positions agree with TRBD2. CDR3 length equals 16 residues. CDR1 is SGHAT, CDR2 FQNNGV, per germline. The V gene end was trimmed by 1 base and the J gene end by 5 bases; junction bases not matched to a gene: 6. CDR3 nucleotide sequence: TGTGCCAGCAGCTTAGCTCTAGCGGGAGGTCCGGAGACCCAGTACTTC. Protein product: CASSLALAGGPETQYF.

V is TRBV20-1 and J is TRBJ2-5; perhaps TRBD2 as D (6 bases). V lost 5 bases, J lost 4 bases, and 20 bases lay in between. The germline V gene encodes CDR1 DFQATT and CDR2 SNEGSKA (reference sequence). The CDR3 runs 15 residues. CDR3 loop: CSARGGSRWGETQYF. Here the CDR3 DNA reads TGCAGTGCTCGTGGGGGGAGCCGGTGGGGAGAGACCCAGTACTTC.

The chain links TRBV29-1 to TRBJ1-2; D remains unclear. Trimming pared 4 bases from V and 4 bases from J, leaving 13 bases between. The CDR3 is 13 amino acids. CDR1 is SQVTM, CDR2 ANQGSEA, per germline. CDR3 sequence reads: CSVGRENLYGYTF. CDR3 DNA sequence: TGCAGCGTTGGTAGAGAGAACCTCTATGGCTACACCTTC.

J is TRBJ1-6 and V is TRBV11-2; no reliable D call. The germline gives CDR1 SGHAT, CDR2 FQNNGV. Trimming took off 2 bases at V and 7 bases at J, with 21 bases between the two ends. CDR3 length equals 18 residues. CDR3 residues: CASSLSVRMSGLNSPLHF. The CDR3, as DNA: TGTGCCAGCAGCTTAAGCGTTAGAATGTCAGGTCTCAATTCACCCCTCCACTTT.

The CDR3 DNA reads as TGTGCCAGTAGTATCGGGCGGGACCGTTACGAGCAGTACTTC. Translation gives CASSIGRDRYEQYF. The chain couples TRBV19 to TRBJ2-7, with D possibly being TRBD2 (6 bases). The CDR3 covers 14 residues. Trimming took off 3 bases at V and 4 bases at J, with 13 bases between the two ends. Germline CDR1 LNHDA, CDR2 SQIVND (reference sequence).

The genes are TRBV6-5 and TRBJ2-5; D remains ambiguous. Germline V CDR1 and CDR2: MNHEY, SVGAGI. The V end lost 5 bases, the J end lost 4 bases, and 11 bases lay between the germline ends. There are 13 residues in the CDR3. The CDR3 sequence: CASSLWPPETQYF. CDR3 bases: TGTGCCAGCAGTCTCTGGCCCCCAGAGACCCAGTACTTC.